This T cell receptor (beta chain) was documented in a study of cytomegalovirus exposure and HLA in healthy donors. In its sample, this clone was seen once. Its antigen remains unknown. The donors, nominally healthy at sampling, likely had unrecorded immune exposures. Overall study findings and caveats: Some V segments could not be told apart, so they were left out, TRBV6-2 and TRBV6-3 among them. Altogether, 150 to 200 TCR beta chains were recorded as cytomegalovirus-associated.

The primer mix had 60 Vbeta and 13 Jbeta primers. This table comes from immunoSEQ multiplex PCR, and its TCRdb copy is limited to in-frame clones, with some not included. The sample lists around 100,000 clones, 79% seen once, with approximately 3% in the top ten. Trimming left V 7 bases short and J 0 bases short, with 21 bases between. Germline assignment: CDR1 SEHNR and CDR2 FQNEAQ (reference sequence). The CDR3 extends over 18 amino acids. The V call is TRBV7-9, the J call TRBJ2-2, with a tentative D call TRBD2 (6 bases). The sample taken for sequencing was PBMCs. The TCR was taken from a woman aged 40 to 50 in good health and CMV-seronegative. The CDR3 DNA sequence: TGTGCCAGCACCCAATCCATACTAGCAGCATCGAACACCGGGGAGCTGTTTTTT. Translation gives CASTQSILAASNTGELFF.